The T cell receptor (beta chain) described here comes from a study of chemoradiotherapy in HPV16-positive cancers. As for this clone: What it binds is unknown.

Study-level points and caveats: Functional assays defining HPV-specific T cells used only a couple of HPV16-positive patients. Candidate HPV-specific clones and E7-related TCR motifs grew in tumor during treatment.

The data were produced by immunoSEQ multiplex PCR, yet TCRdb's version contains in-frame clones alone and is incomplete. The profile shows tens of thousands of clones, over 85% of them singletons. The origin of this receptor is a human donor with HPV-associated anogenital cancer. The input for sequencing was blood, taken from a patient who underwent chemoradiotherapy.

The CDR3 loop reads CASSLPTLAGPRGETQYF. The DNA of the CDR3 is TGTGCCAGCAGTTTACCGACCCTTGCGGGTCCCCGGGGGGAGACCCAGTACTTC. This chain joins TRBV27 and TRBJ2-5, with TRBD2 as a possible D gene (6 bases). The CDR3 extends over 18 amino acids. The germline V gene has CDR1 MNHEY and CDR2 SMNVEV (reference sequence). The germline V and J ends were trimmed by 2 bases and 5 bases, with 24 bases remaining between them.